This TCR beta chain comes out of a study of shared T cell receptors in the human thymus. Unmatched junction bases numbered 9, after V lost 8 bases and J lost 2 bases. CDR1 and CDR2 (germline): WNHNN, SYGVQD (reference sequence). The CDR3 totals 17 residues. Measured with immunoSEQ multiplex PCR; TCRdb has only the in-frame clones, and not every one. The table lists fewer than 700,000 clones, roughly 90% of them singletons. These data also formed part of another study, on human thymus T cells. That paper adds: The people who donated were healthy Finnish babies having corrective surgery for congenital heart defects. Resections were taken during corrective heart surgery, and the thymus tissue came from these. Highly overlapping thymic repertoires in unrelated individuals were reported by related research.

The chain is built from TRBV10-1 and TRBJ2-1; TRBD2 matches at 13 bases. Sequenced input: thymocytes. The receptor was derived from a boy under two years old with a congenital heart defect. This CDR3 is CASSRTSGSSPYNEQFF. CDR3 nucleotide sequence: TGCGCCAGCTCTAGGACTAGCGGGAGTTCTCCCTACAATGAGCAGTTCTTC.